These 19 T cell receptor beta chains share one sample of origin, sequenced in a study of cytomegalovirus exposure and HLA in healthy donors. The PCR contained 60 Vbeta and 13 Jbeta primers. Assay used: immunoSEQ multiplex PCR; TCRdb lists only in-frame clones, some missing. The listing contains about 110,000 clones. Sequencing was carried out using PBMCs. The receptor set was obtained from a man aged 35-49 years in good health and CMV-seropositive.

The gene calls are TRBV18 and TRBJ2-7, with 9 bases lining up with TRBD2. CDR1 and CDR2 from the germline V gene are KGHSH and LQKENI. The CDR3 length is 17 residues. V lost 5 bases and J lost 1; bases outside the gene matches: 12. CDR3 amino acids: CASSSLPPSGISYEQYF. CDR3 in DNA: TGTGCCAGCTCATCCCTTCCCCCTAGCGGGATTTCCTACGAGCAGTACTTC.

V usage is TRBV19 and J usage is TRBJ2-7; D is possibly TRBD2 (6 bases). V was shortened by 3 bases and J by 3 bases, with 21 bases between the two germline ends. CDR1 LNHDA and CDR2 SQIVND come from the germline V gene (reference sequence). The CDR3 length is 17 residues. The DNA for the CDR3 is TGTGCCAGTAGTATCTCCCGGCAGATGACGGGGGACTACGAGCAGTACTTC. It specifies CASSISRQMTGDYEQYF.

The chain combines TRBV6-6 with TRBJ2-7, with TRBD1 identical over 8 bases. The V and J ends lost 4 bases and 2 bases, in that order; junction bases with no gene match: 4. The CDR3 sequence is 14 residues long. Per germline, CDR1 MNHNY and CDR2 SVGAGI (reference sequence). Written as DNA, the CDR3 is TGTGCCAGCAGTTCGACAGGGGTGACCTACGAGCAGTACTTC. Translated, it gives CASSSTGVTYEQYF.

CDR3 bases: TGTGCCAGCAGCCCCGGGACTAGCGGGAGGTTTAGCTACAATGAGCAGTTCTTC. Translation: CASSPGTSGRFSYNEQFF. The chain has TRBV13 and TRBJ2-1, with TRBD2 matching 15 bases. V trimming: 5 bases; J trimming: 3 bases; junction bases outside the gene matches: 8. From germline, CDR1 is PRHDT and CDR2 FYEKMQ (reference sequence). The CDR3 is 18 amino acids.

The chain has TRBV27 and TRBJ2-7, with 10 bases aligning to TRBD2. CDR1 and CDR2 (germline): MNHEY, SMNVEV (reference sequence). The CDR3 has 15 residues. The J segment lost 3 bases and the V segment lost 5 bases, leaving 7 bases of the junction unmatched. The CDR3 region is CASSTLAGAHYEQYF. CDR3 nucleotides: TGTGCCAGCAGTACCCTAGCGGGAGCCCACTACGAGCAGTACTTC.

CDR3 region: CASSSQQGATYEQYF. CDR3 DNA: TGCGCCAGCAGCTCCCAACAGGGGGCCACCTACGAGCAGTACTTC. The chain is built from TRBV5-1 and TRBJ2-7; the match to TRBD1 covers 9 bases. Germline V gene sequence: CDR1 SGHRS, CDR2 YFSETQ. CDR3 length equals 15 residues. Trimming at V came to 3 bases and at J to 2 bases, leaving 6 bases not matched to a gene.

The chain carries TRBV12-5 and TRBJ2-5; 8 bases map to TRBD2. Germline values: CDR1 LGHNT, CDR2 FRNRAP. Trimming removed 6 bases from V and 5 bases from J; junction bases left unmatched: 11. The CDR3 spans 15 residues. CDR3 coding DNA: TGTGCTAGTGGGACGGGGCAACCGGGAGGGGAGACCCAGTACTTC. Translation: CASGTGQPGGETQYF.

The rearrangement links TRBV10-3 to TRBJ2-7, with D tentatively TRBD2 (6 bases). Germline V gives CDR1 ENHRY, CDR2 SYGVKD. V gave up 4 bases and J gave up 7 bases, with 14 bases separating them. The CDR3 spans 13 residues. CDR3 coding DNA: TGTGCCATCAGTGGCCCCGGGAGACAAGAGCAGTACTTC. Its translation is CAISGPGRQEQYF.

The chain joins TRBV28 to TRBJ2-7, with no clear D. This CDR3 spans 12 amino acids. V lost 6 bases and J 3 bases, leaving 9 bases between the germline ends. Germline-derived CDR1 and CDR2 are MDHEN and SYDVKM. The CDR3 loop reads CASRAPNYEQYF. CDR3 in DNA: TGTGCCAGCAGAGCGCCCAACTACGAGCAGTACTTC.

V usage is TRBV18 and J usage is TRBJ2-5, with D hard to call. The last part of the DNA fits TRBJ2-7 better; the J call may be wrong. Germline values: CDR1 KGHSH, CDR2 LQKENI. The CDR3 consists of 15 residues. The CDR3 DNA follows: TGTGCCAGCTCCCAGAGCATCAGCGTCTCCTACGAGCAGTACTTC. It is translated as CASSQSISVSYEQYF.

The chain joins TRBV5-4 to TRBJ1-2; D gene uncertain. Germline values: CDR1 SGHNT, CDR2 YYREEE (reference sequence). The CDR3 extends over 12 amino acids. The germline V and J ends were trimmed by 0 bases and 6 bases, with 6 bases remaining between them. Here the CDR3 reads CASSLGHDGYTF. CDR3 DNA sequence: TGTGCCAGCAGCTTGGGACACGATGGCTACACCTTC.

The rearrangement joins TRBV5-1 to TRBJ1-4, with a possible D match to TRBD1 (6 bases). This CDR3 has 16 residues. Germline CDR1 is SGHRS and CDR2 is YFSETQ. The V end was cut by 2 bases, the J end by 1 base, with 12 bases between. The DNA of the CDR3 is TGCGCCAGCAGCTTTTACCGAGGGGGAACTAATGAAAAACTGTTTTTT. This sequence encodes CASSFYRGGTNEKLFF.

The CDR3 DNA is TGCAGCGTTGGGGACAGCCATAATTCACCCCTCCACTTT. This codes for CSVGDSHNSPLHF. The genes are TRBV29-1 and TRBJ1-6; 7 bases map to TRBD1. The germline CDR1 and CDR2 sequences are SQVTM and ANQGSEA. The ends lost 4 bases at V and 5 bases at J; junction bases unmatched: 2. The CDR3 totals 13 residues.

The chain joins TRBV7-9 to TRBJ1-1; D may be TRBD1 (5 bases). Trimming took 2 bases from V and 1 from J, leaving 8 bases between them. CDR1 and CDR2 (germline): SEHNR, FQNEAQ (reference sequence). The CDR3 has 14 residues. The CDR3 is CASSLTTENTEAFF. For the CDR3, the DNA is TGTGCCAGCAGCTTAACGACAGAGAACACTGAAGCTTTCTTT.

In DNA, the CDR3 is TGTGCCAGCAGCTCTTACACCGGGGAGCTGTTTTTT. Translated, it gives CASSSYTGELFF. V gene TRBV5-6 combines with J gene TRBJ2-2; unclear D gene. Germline V lookup: CDR1 SGHDT, CDR2 YYEEEE. The CDR3 has 12 amino acids. V lost 3 bases and J lost 3, with 3 bases in between. Complete variable domain (other parts from reference TRBV5-6 and TRBJ2-2): DAGVTQSPTHLIKTRGQQVTLRCSPKSGHDTVSWYQQALGQGPQFIFQYYEEEERQRGNFPDRFSGHQFPNYSSELNVNALLLGDSALYLCASSSYTGELFFGEGSRLTVL.

The chain's CDR3 is CASSWSENQPQHF. The CDR3, as DNA: TGTGCCAGCAGTTGGTCCGAGAATCAGCCCCAGCATTTT. The chain links TRBV27 to TRBJ1-5; no clear D. The CDR3 length is 13 residues. The V end lost 4 bases, the J end lost 4 bases, and 8 bases lay between the germline ends. Germline CDR1 MNHEY, CDR2 SMNVEV (reference sequence).

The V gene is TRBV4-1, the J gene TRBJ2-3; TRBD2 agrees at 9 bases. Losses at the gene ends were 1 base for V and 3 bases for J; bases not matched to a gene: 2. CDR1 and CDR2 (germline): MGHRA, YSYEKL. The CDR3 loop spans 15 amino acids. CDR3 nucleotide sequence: TGCGCCAGCAGCCAAGTGGGACTAGCAACAGATACGCAGTATTTT. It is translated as CASSQVGLATDTQYF.

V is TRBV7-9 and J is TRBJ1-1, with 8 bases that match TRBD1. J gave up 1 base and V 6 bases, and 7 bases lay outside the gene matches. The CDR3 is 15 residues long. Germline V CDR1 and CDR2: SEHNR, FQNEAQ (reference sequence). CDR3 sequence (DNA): TGTGCCAGCAGTCCGGGGGACAGGTCGAACACTGAAGCTTTCTTT. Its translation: CASSPGDRSNTEAFF. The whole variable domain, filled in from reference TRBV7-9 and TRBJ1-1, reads DTGVSQNPRHKITKRGQNVTFRCDPISEHNRLYWYRQTLGQGPEFLTYFQNEAQLEKSRLLSDRFSAERPKGSFSTLEIQRTEQGDSAMYLCASSPGDRSNTEAFFGQGTRLTVV.

The CDR3 region has the DNA TGTGCCAGCAGCCGTAGCGGGAGGGCGATTCACGAGCAGTACTTC. It is translated as CASSRSGRAIHEQYF. The rearrangement uses TRBV6-5 and TRBJ2-7; TRBD2 matches at 11 bases. This CDR3 has 15 residues. Per the germline V gene, CDR1 is MNHEY and CDR2 is SVGAGI. J lost 5 bases, V lost 6 bases, and 9 bases had no gene match.